This TCR beta chain was identified in a study of T-cell reconstitution after alpha-beta-depleted transplantation in children. Study results and caveats: Surviving recipient T cells and intrathymic progenitors accounted for some patients' high TCRbeta diversity at day 60. After one year, T-cell counts and TCRbeta diversity mostly came from new T cells. Reportedly, only several hundred clones from non-depleted graft cells drove alpha-beta T-cell counts at about two months.

This clonotype was seen repeatedly, ten times or more. The antigen is not known. The TCRbeta library incorporated unique molecular identifiers. One entry per CDR3 protein, called by TCRdb with MiXCR from the PCR reads. The data contain about 200,000 distinct CDR3 sequences, approximately 6.3% of them singletons. This receptor was identified in a boy between 2 and 10 years old with acute lymphoblastic leukemia, due to receive a stem cell transplant. The sequences come from PBMCs, collected before TCRalphabeta/CD19-depleted stem cell transplant.

CDR3 coding DNA: TGCGCCAGCAGCCCAGGACGAGGGGCCTACGAGCAGTACTTC. This encodes CASSPGRGAYEQYF. V and J are TRBV5-1 and TRBJ2-7; D is tentatively TRBD1 or TRBD2 (5 bases each). The CDR3 contains 14 residues. Trimming left V 4 bases short and J 2 bases short, with 13 bases between. Germline lookup yields CDR1 SGHRS and CDR2 YFSETQ.